These 9 T cell receptor beta chains were all obtained from the same sample, sequenced in a study of blood T cell repertoires in COVID-19. TCRdb's copy holds only in-frame clones and misses some; the assay was immunoSEQ multiplex PCR. The sample includes 81,000 or so clones, around 85% of them seen just once. Input material: peripheral blood. The receptors derive from a man between 45 and 60 years old with COVID-19, enrolled during active disease.

This clone was seen only once. The V gene is TRBV2, the J gene TRBJ2-4; 9 nucleotides align to TRBD1. J gave up 0 bases and V 4 bases, and 4 bases lay outside the gene matches. The CDR3 has 16 residues. Germline CDR1 SNHLY, CDR2 FYNNEI. This chain's CDR3 is CASSGGTGKAKNIQYF. The CDR3 coding sequence is TGTGCCAGCAGTGGAGGGACAGGGAAAGCCAAAAACATTCAGTACTTC. The variable domain in full, completed from reference TRBV2 and TRBJ2-4, reads EPEVTQTPSHQVTQMGQEVILRCVPISNHLYFYWYRQILGQKVEFLVSFYNNEISEKSEIFDDQFSVERPDGSNFTLKIRSTKLEDSAMYFCASSGGTGKAKNIQYFGAGTRLSVL.

The genes are TRBV6-5 and TRBJ1-1, with D perhaps matching TRBD1 (6 bases). The V end was cut by 7 bases, the J end by 10 bases, with 25 bases between. Germline-derived CDR1 and CDR2 are MNHEY and SVGAGI. The CDR3 length is 15 residues. The CDR3 here is CASTPAAGGAVGAFF. The CDR3 bases are TGTGCCAGCACCCCCGCCGCTGGGGGGGCAGTTGGAGCTTTCTTT.

The gene calls are TRBV7-3 and TRBJ2-5; the match to TRBD2 covers 12 bases. This CDR3 has 17 residues. Germline V gene lookup returns CDR1 SGHTA and CDR2 FQGTGA. V shed 5 bases and J 2 bases; nucleotides not matched to a gene: 9. The DNA of the CDR3 is TGTGCCAGCAGCCCGTTCGCTAGCGGGAGGGCACAAGAGACCCAGTACTTC. Amino acids: CASSPFASGRAQETQYF.

The J gene is TRBJ2-1, the V gene TRBV7-6, with 8 bases aligning to TRBD2. V shed 4 bases and J 0 bases; nucleotides not matched to a gene: 11. CDR3 size: 18 residues. Germline V gives CDR1 SGHVS, CDR2 FNYEAQ. The CDR3 nucleotides are TGTGCCAGCAGCTCCCATCGACTAGCGTATAGCTCCTACAATGAGCAGTTCTTC. It is translated as CASSSHRLAYSSYNEQFF.

CDR3 protein: CASSLGFGGYEQYF. CDR3 DNA sequence: TGTGCCAGCAGCTTAGGCTTTGGAGGCTACGAGCAGTACTTC. The rearrangement links TRBV7-2 to TRBJ2-7; D might be TRBD2 (5 bases). V lost 1 base and J 3 bases, leaving 10 bases between the germline ends. From germline, CDR1 is SGHTA and CDR2 FQGNSA. The CDR3 has 14 amino acids.

About this clone itself: A junction boundary mismatches the germline segment, possibly from a read error. The V and J genes are TRBV6-5 and TRBJ2-7; 7 bases map to TRBD1. Germline-derived CDR1 and CDR2 are MNHEY and SVGAGI. This CDR3 has 16 residues. CDR3 in DNA: TGTGCCAGCAGGTACTCCCGAACAGGGGTAGCCTACGAGCAGTACTTC. Translated, it gives CASRYSRTGVAYEQYF.

J is TRBJ2-1 and V is TRBV7-2, with 7 nucleotides matching TRBD2. This CDR3 region has 13 residues. Trimming cost V 5 bases and J 10 bases; bases outside gene matches: 8. The germline V gene encodes CDR1 SGHTA and CDR2 FQGNSA. In nucleotides, the CDR3 is TGTGCCAGCAGCCCTCTAGCGGTCATCGAGCAGTTCTTC. Amino acid sequence: CASSPLAVIEQFF.

This clone appeared a single time. The CDR3 is CASSYSGEETQYF. CDR3 DNA sequence: TGTGCCAGCAGTTACTCCGGAGAAGAGACCCAGTACTTC. This chain joins TRBV6-5 and TRBJ2-5; D is unclear. Trimming stripped 0 bases from V and 3 bases from J, with 5 bases between. Germline V gene sequence: CDR1 MNHEY, CDR2 SVGAGI. This CDR3 has 13 amino acids.

This chain links TRBV3-1 (or the pseudogene TRBV3-2) with TRBJ1-2; 7 positions agree with TRBD1. Looked up from germline, CDR1 is LGHDT and CDR2 is YNNKEL (reference sequence). J lost 7 bases, V lost 0 bases, and 11 bases had no gene match. The CDR3 has 16 residues. The CDR3 here is CASSQDSRGRGSGYTF. DNA for the CDR3: TGTGCCAGCAGCCAAGATTCGAGGGGGCGGGGAAGTGGCTACACCTTC.